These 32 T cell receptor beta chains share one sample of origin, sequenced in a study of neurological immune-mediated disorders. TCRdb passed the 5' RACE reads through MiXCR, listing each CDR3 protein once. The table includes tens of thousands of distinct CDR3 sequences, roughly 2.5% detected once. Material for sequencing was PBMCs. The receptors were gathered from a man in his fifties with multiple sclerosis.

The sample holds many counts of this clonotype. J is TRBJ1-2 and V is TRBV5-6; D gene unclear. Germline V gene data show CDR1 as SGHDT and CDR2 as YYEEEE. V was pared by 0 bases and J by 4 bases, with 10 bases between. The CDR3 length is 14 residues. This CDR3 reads CASSLARGTYGYTF. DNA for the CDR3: TGTGCCAGCAGCTTGGCTCGGGGAACCTATGGCTACACCTTC.

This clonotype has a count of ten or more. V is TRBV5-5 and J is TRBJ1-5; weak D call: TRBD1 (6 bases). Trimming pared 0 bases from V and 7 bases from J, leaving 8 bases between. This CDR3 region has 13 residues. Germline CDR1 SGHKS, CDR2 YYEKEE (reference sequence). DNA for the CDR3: TGTGCCAGCAGCTTGGTAGGGGGACAGCCCCAGCATTTT. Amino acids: CASSLVGGQPQHF. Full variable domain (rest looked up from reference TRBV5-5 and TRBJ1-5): DAGVTQSPTHLIKTRGQQVTLRCSPISGHKSVSWYQQVLGQGPQFIFQYYEKEERGRGNFPDRFSARQFPNYSSELNVNALLLGDSALYLCASSLVGGQPQHFGDGTRLSIL.

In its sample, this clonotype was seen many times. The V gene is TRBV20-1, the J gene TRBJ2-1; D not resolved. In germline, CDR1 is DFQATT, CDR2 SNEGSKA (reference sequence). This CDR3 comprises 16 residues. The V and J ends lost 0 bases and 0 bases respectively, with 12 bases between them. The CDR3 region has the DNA TGCAGTGCTAGAGATTCAAGGTACAGCTCCTACAATGAGCAGTTCTTC. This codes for CSARDSRYSSYNEQFF.

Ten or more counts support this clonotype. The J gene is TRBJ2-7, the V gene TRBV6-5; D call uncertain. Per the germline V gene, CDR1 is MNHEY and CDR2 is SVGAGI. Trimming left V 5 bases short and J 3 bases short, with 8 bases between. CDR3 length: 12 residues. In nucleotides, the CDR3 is TGTGCCAGCAGTCCAGCAAGCTACGAGCAGTACTTC. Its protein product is CASSPASYEQYF.

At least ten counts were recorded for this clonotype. The CDR3 loop reads CASSTSGRQIRIPLRMQFF. CDR3 nucleotides: TGTGCCAGCAGTACCTCGGGACGACAGATACGCATACCACTCCGAATGCAGTTCTTC. The chain carries TRBV25-1 and TRBJ2-1; TRBD1 or TRBD2 may be the D gene (5 bases each). Germline CDR1 reads MGHDK; CDR2 reads SYGVNS. CDR3 length equals 19 residues. V lost 5 bases to trimming and J lost 12 bases, with 35 bases between them.

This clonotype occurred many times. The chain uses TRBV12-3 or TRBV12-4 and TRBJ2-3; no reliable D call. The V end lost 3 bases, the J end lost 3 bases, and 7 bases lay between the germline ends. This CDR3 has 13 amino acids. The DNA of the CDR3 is TGTGCCAGCAGTTTGTCGGAGACAGATACGCAGTATTTT. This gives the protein CASSLSETDTQYF.

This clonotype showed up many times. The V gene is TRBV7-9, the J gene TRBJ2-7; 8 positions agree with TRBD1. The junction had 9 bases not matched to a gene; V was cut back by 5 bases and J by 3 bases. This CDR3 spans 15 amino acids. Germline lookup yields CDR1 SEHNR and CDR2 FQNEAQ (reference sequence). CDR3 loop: CASSAYPDRVYEQYF. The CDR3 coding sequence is TGTGCCAGCAGCGCGTATCCGGACAGGGTCTACGAGCAGTACTTC.

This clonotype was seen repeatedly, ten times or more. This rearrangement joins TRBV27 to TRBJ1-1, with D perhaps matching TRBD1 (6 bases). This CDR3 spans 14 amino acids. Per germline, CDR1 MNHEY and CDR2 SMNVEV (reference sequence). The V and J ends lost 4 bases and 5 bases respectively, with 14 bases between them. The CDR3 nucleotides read TGTGCCAGCAGTTGGGGGGCTGTTGGGACTGAAGCTTTCTTT. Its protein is CASSWGAVGTEAFF.

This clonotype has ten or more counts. In nucleotides, the CDR3 is TGTGCCAGCAGCTTAGTAGGTAGCGGGGGGGCCGGAGATACGCAGTATTTT. Translated: CASSLVGSGGAGDTQYF. V usage is TRBV11-2 and J usage is TRBJ2-3, with 11 bases fitting TRBD2. Per the germline V gene, CDR1 is SGHAT and CDR2 is FQNNGV. CDR3 length: 17 residues. V lost 1 base to trimming and J lost 5 bases; unmatched junction nucleotides: 8.

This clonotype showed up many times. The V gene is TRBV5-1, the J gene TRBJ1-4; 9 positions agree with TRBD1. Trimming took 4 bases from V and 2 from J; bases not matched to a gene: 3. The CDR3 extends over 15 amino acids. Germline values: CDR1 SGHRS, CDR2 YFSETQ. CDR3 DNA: TGCGCCAGCAGCGCACAGGGGGCGACTAATGAAAAACTGTTTTTT. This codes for CASSAQGATNEKLFF.

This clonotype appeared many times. The DNA for the CDR3 is TGTGCCAGCAATACCGGGATTGACAATGAGCAGTTCTTC. It specifies CASNTGIDNEQFF. The chain has TRBV12-3 or TRBV12-4 and TRBJ2-1, with D possibly matching TRBD2 (5 bases). CDR3 length: 13 amino acids. The V end was cut by 7 bases, the J end by 5 bases, with 12 bases between.

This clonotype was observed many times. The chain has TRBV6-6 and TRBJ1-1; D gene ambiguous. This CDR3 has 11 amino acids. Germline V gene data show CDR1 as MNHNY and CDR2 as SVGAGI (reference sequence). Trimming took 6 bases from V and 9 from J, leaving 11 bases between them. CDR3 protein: CASRLEGKAFF. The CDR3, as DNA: TGTGCCAGCAGGCTGGAGGGTAAAGCTTTCTTT.

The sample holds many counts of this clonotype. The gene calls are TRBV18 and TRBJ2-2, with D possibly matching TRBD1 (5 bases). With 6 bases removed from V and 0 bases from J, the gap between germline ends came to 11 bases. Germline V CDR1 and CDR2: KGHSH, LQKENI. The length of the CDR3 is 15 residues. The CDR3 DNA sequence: TGTGCCAGCTCGCCCAGGGTCACGAACACCGGGGAGCTGTTTTTT. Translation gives CASSPRVTNTGELFF.

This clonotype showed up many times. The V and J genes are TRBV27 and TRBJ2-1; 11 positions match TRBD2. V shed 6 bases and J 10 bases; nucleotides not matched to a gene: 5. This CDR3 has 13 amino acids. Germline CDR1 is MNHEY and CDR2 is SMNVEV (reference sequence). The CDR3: CASRIAGGLEQFF. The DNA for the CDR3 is TGTGCCAGCAGAATAGCGGGGGGGTTGGAGCAGTTCTTC.

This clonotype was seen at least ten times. The DNA for the CDR3 is TGCGCCAGCAGCTTGGGATGGGTTGGGACAGGGCCCTCTGGGGCCAACGTCCTGACTTTC. Translation gives CASSLGWVGTGPSGANVLTF. This chain joins TRBV5-1 and TRBJ2-6; 9 bases fit TRBD1. The junction had 10 bases not matched to a gene; V was cut back by 0 bases and J by 0 bases. This CDR3 contains 20 residues. Per the germline V gene, CDR1 is SGHRS and CDR2 is YFSETQ.

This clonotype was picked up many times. The CDR3 spells CASSLEGTGLYGYTF. CDR3 DNA: TGTGCCAGCAGCCTGGAGGGGACAGGGCTATATGGCTACACCTTC. The chain has TRBV6-5 and TRBJ1-2; TRBD1 aligns across 9 bases. CDR3 size: 15 residues. V shed 6 bases and J 5 bases; nucleotides not matched to a gene: 10. Germline values: CDR1 MNHEY, CDR2 SVGAGI.

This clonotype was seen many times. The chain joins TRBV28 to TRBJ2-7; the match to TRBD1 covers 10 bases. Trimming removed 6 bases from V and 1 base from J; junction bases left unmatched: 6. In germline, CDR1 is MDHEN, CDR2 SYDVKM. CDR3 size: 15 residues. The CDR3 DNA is TGTGCCAGCAGAAGACAGGGGGCTACATCCTACGAGCAGTACTTC. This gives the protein CASRRQGATSYEQYF.

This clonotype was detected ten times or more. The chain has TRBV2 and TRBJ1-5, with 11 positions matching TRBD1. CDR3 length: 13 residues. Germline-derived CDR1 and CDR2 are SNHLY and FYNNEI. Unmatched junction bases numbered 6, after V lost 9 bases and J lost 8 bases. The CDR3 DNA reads TGTGCCAGTGGGAGGGACAGGGGGGAGCCCCAGCATTTT. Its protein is CASGRDRGEPQHF.

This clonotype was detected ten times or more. This CDR3 reads CASSFSGGTDTQYF. In DNA form, the CDR3 reads TGTGCCAGCAGTTTTTCCGGGGGTACAGATACGCAGTATTTT. The rearrangement uses TRBV27 and TRBJ2-3; the D gene is possibly TRBD2 (6 bases). The CDR3 runs to 14 residues. Trimming pared 3 bases from V and 3 bases from J, leaving 10 bases between. Germline CDR1 and CDR2: MNHEY and SMNVEV (reference sequence).

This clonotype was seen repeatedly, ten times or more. The CDR3 sequence: CASKTTGVTEAFF. The CDR3 nucleotides read TGTGCCAGCAAGACGACAGGGGTGACTGAAGCTTTCTTT. The chain employs TRBV6-5 and TRBJ1-1; 8 nucleotides align to TRBD1. This CDR3 comprises 13 residues. The germline V gene encodes CDR1 MNHEY and CDR2 SVGAGI. The junction had 6 bases not matched to a gene; V was cut back by 7 bases and J by 5 bases.

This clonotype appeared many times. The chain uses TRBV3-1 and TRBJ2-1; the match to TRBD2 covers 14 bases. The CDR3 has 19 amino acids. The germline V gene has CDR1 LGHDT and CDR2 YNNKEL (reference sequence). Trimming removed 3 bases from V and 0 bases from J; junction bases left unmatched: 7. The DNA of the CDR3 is TGTGCCAGCAGCCAGGGACTAGCGGGGGTTACGAGCTCCTACAATGAGCAGTTCTTC. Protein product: CASSQGLAGVTSSYNEQFF.

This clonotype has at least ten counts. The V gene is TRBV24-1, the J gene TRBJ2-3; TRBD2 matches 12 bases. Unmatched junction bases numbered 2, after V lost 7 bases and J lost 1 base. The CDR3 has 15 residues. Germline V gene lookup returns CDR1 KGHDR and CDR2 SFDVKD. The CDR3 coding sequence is TGTGCCACCAGGGCTAGCGGGGGGGGCACAGATACGCAGTATTTT. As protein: CATRASGGGTDTQYF.

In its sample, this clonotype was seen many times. In nucleotides, the CDR3 is TGTGCCAGCGGGGGGGGGAGTAATCAGCCCCAGCATTTT. As protein: CASGGGSNQPQHF. The chain links TRBV3-1 to TRBJ1-5, with D maybe TRBD1 (5 bases). From germline, CDR1 is LGHDT and CDR2 YNNKEL (reference sequence). The CDR3 covers 13 residues. Trimming stripped 8 bases from V and 4 bases from J, with 12 bases between.

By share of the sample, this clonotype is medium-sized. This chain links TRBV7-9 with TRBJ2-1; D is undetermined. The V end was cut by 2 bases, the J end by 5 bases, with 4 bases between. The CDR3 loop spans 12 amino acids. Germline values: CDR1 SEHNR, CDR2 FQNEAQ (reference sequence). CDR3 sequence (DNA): TGTGCCAGCAGCTTATCACACAATGAGCAGTTCTTC. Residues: CASSLSHNEQFF.

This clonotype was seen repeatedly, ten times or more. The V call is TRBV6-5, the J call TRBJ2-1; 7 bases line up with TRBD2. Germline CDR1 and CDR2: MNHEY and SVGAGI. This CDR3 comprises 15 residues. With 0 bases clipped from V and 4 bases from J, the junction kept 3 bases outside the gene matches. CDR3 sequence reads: CASSYSGGMYNEQFF. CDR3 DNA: TGTGCCAGCAGTTACTCGGGAGGGATGTACAATGAGCAGTTCTTC.

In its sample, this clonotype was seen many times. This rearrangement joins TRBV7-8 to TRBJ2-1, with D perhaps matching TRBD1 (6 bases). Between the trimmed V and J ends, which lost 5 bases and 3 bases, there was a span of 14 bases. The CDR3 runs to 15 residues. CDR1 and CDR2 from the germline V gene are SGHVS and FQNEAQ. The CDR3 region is CASSQTDRHYNEQFF. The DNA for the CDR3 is TGTGCCAGCAGCCAGACGGACAGACACTACAATGAGCAGTTCTTC.

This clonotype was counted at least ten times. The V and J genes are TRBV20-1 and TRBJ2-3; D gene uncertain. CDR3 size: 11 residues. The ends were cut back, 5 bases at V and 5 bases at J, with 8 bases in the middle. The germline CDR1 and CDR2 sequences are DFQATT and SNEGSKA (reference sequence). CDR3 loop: CSAVLQDTQYF. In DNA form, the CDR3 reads TGCAGTGCTGTACTGCAAGATACGCAGTATTTT.

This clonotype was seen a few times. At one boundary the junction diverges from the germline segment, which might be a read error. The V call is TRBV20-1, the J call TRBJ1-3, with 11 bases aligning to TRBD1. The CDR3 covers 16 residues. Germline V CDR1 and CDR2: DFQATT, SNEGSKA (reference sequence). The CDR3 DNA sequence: TGCAGTGCTAGAGATGGGGACAGGGGGTTTGGAAAAACCATATATTTT. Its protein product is CSARDGDRGFGKTIYF.

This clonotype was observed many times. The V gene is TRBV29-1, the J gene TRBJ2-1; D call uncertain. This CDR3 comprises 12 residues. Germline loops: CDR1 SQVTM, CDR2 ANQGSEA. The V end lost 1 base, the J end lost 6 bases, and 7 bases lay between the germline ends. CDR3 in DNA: TGCAGCGTTGAAGTGGCCGGCAATGAGCAGTTCTTC. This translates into CSVEVAGNEQFF.

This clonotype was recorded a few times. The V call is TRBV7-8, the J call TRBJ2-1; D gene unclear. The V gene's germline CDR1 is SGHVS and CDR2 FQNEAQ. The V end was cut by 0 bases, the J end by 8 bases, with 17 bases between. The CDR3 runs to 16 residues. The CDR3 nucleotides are TGTGCCAGCAGCTTAGCGCCGGGTCAGTCGGCGTATGAGCAGTTCTTC. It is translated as CASSLAPGQSAYEQFF.

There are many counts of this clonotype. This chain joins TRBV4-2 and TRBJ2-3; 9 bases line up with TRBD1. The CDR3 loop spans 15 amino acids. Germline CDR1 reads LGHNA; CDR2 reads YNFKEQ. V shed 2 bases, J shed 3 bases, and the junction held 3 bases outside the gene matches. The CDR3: CASSQSDRGTDTQYF. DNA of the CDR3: TGTGCCAGCAGCCAATCCGACAGGGGGACAGATACGCAGTATTTT.

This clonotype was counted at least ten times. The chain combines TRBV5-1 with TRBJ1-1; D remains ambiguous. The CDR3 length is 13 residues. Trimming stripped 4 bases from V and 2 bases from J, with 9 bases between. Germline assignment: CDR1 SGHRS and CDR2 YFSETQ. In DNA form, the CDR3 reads TGCGCCAGCAGCCCCGGGTATAACACTGAAGCTTTCTTT. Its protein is CASSPGYNTEAFF. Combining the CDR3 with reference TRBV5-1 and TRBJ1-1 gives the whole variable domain KAGVTQTPRYLIKTRGQQVTLSCSPISGHRSVSWYQQTPGQGLQFLFEYFSETQRNKGNFPGRFSGRQFSNSRSEMNVSTLELGDSALYLCASSPGYNTEAFFGQGTRLTVV.